This entry lists 16 T cell receptor beta chains sequenced from one sample in a study of T-cell memory formation after mild COVID-19. One entry per CDR3 protein, called by TCRdb with MiXCR from the 5' RACE reads. The repertoire includes around 450,000 distinct CDR3 sequences, 20% of them detected once, and about 8.8% sits in the top ten. Sample: PBMCs or a T cell subset sorted from them (not recorded which). All receptors come from an adult woman who had mild COVID-19 (a few samples of this study predate the infection). Cell type and time point are not known.

A remark on this clonotype: One end of the junction does not line up with germline, which may come from a read error. This chain connects TRBV20-1 to TRBJ2-5; 8 bases align to TRBD1. Germline CDR1 DFQATT, CDR2 SNEGSKA (reference sequence). The CDR3 is 14 residues long. CDR3: CSARVPGGEETKYF. The CDR3 DNA sequence: TGCAGTGCTAGAGTCCCAGGGGGCGAAGAGACCAAGTACTTC.

The rearrangement joins TRBV9 to TRBJ1-3, with 10 bases matching TRBD1. V trimming: 0 bases; J trimming: 1 base; junction bases outside the gene matches: 1. Germline V gene sequence: CDR1 SGDLS, CDR2 YYNGEE. CDR3 length: 16 residues. The CDR3 sequence is CASSVGTGGSGNTIYF. CDR3 coding DNA: TGTGCCAGCAGCGTAGGGACAGGGGGTTCTGGAAACACCATATATTTT.

This clonotype has at least ten counts. At one boundary the junction diverges from the germline segment, which might be a read error. The chain combines TRBV12-3 or TRBV12-4 with TRBJ2-2, with 10 bases aligning to TRBD2. The CDR3 consists of 15 residues. The CDR3 spells CASSLAGGNTGELFF. The DNA of the CDR3 is TGTGCCAGCAGCTTAGCGGGAGGGAACACCGGGGAGCTGTTTTTT.

This chain uses TRBV25-1 with TRBJ1-1; D unclear. Germline loops: CDR1 MGHDK, CDR2 SYGVNS. This CDR3 spans 13 amino acids. V gave up 1 base and J gave up 1 base, with 4 bases separating them. CDR3 residues: CASSESENTEAFF. CDR3 bases: TGTGCCAGCAGTGAATCGGAGAACACTGAAGCTTTCTTT.

In DNA form, the CDR3 reads TGTGCCAGCAGGATACAGGGGGCTATCTACAATGAGCAGTTCTTC. It yields the protein CASRIQGAIYNEQFF. The gene calls are TRBV7-9 and TRBJ2-1; TRBD1 agrees at 9 bases. The germline V gene encodes CDR1 SEHNR and CDR2 FQNEAQ (reference sequence). CDR3 length: 15 residues. Trimming cost V 6 bases and J 3 bases; bases outside gene matches: 6.

This clonotype showed up just a few times. V gene TRBV7-6 combines with J gene TRBJ1-2; D is undetermined. Between the trimmed V and J ends, which lost 1 base and 8 bases, there was a span of 20 bases. The CDR3 covers 16 residues. Germline lookup yields CDR1 SGHVS and CDR2 FNYEAQ. CDR3 residues: CASSLDPGQTPSGYTF. The CDR3 nucleotides are TGTGCCAGCAGCTTAGACCCTGGTCAAACCCCGTCCGGCTACACCTTC.

The rearrangement joins TRBV5-1 to TRBJ1-1; D remains ambiguous. The germline V gene has CDR1 SGHRS and CDR2 YFSETQ. Trimming shortened V by 4 bases and J by 10 bases, and 17 bases separated the two germline ends. CDR3 length: 13 amino acids. The CDR3 DNA sequence: TGCGCCAGCAGCCCGGATGAAGGAGCCCGAGCTTTCTTT. It encodes CASSPDEGARAFF.

This chain links TRBV7-2 with TRBJ1-2; TRBD1 matches at 12 bases. Germline values: CDR1 SGHTA, CDR2 FQGNSA. The CDR3 totals 14 residues. J lost 10 bases, V lost 7 bases, and 10 bases had no gene match. The CDR3 nucleotides are TGTGCCAGCACCCGACGGGACAGGGGGCATGACTACACCTTC. The encoded protein is CASTRRDRGHDYTF.

This clonotype has just a few counts. The rearrangement links TRBV4-2 to TRBJ1-2; 10 positions match TRBD1. Per the germline V gene, CDR1 is LGHNA and CDR2 is YNFKEQ. The CDR3 contains 15 residues. J gave up 7 bases and V 0 bases, and 5 bases lay outside the gene matches. CDR3: CASSQEDRGLGGYTF. CDR3 coding DNA: TGTGCCAGCAGCCAAGAGGACAGGGGGTTAGGTGGCTACACCTTC.

The gene calls are TRBV27 and TRBJ2-2; D is possibly TRBD2 (6 bases). Looked up from germline, CDR1 is MNHEY and CDR2 is SMNVEV (reference sequence). The ends were cut back, 6 bases at V and 5 bases at J, with 10 bases in the middle. CDR3 length: 13 residues. The CDR3 DNA reads as TGTGCCAGCAGCTGGGACTTTACCGGGGAGCTGTTTTTT. Its translation is CASSWDFTGELFF.

This clonotype has only a few counts. The chain joins TRBV30 to TRBJ2-3, with 9 bases identical to TRBD2. CDR1 and CDR2 from the germline V gene are GTSNPN and SVGIG (reference sequence). This CDR3 spans 15 amino acids. J gave up 5 bases and V 4 bases, and 10 bases lay outside the gene matches. The CDR3 DNA reads TGTGCCTGGACTGACTCGGCGGGAGGGGAAGATACGCAGTATTTT. Amino acid sequence: CAWTDSAGGEDTQYF.

The CDR3 here is CSVEGYGQANYGYTF. The CDR3 nucleotides read TGCAGCGTTGAAGGTTATGGACAGGCTAACTATGGCTACACCTTC. The chain uses TRBV29-1 and TRBJ1-2, with TRBD1 matching 7 bases. Germline CDR1 SQVTM, CDR2 ANQGSEA. The CDR3 is 15 residues long. J gave up 0 bases and V 1 base, and 5 bases lay outside the gene matches. The full variable domain, its missing parts supplied by reference TRBV29-1 and TRBJ1-2, is SAVISQKPSRDICQRGTSLTIQCQVDSQVTMMFWYRQQPGQSLTLIATANQGSEATYESGFVIDKFPISRPNLTFSTLTVSNMSPEDSSIYLCSVEGYGQANYGYTFGSGTRLTVV.

The CDR3 DNA reads TGTGCCAGTAGCCTGACGGACAGGGCTAACTATGGCTACACCTTC. Translation: CASSLTDRANYGYTF. The chain combines TRBV19 with TRBJ1-2, with 8 bases lining up with TRBD1. The CDR3 has 15 amino acids. J lost 0 bases, V lost 6 bases, and 6 bases had no gene match. Germline loops: CDR1 LNHDA, CDR2 SQIVND (reference sequence).

V and J are TRBV20-1 and TRBJ2-5; TRBD2 matches 7 bases. J lost 0 bases, V lost 6 bases, and 10 bases had no gene match. CDR3 length equals 15 residues. Per germline, CDR1 DFQATT and CDR2 SNEGSKA (reference sequence). The CDR3 loop reads CSASLGGTYQETQYF. The CDR3 bases are TGCAGTGCCTCCTTGGGGGGGACGTACCAAGAGACCCAGTACTTC.

The J gene is TRBJ2-5, the V gene TRBV9; 7 bases fit TRBD1. V was pared by 4 bases and J by 0 bases, with 6 bases of the junction left unmatched. Germline V gene lookup returns CDR1 SGDLS and CDR2 YYNGEE. CDR3 length: 15 amino acids. CDR3 DNA: TGTGCCAGCAGCCCTCGGGACAGAGACCAAGAGACCCAGTACTTC. Protein product: CASSPRDRDQETQYF. The full variable domain, its missing parts supplied by reference TRBV9 and TRBJ2-5, is DSGVTQTPKHLITATGQRVTLRCSPRSGDLSVYWYQQSLDQGLQFLIQYYNGEERAKGNILERFSAQQFPDLHSELNLSSLELGDSALYFCASSPRDRDQETQYFGPGTRLLVL.

This clonotype was observed a handful of times. The V and J genes are TRBV5-1 and TRBJ1-1; TRBD1 aligns across 9 bases. CDR3 length: 16 residues. The V and J ends lost 5 bases and 0 bases, in that order; junction bases with no gene match: 8. CDR1 is SGHRS, CDR2 YFSETQ, per germline. The DNA for the CDR3 is TGCGCCAGCAGACGGACAGGGGAAGGTGTGAACACTGAAGCTTTCTTT. This encodes CASRRTGEGVNTEAFF.